The present entry profiles one T cell receptor (beta chain) with its context. This entry belongs to a study of T cell changes during pregnancy in multiple sclerosis. Using immunoSEQ multiplex PCR, the repertoire was profiled, and TCRdb retains in-frame clones only, with some absent. The sample shows tens of thousands of clones, about 91% of them seen only once. Germline-derived CDR1 and CDR2 are SGHNT and YYREEE (reference sequence). Trimming left V 0 bases short and J 6 bases short, with 10 bases between. This CDR3 is 14 amino acids long. The input for sequencing was CD8+ T cells from peripheral blood mononuclear cells, taken before pregnancy. This clonotype originated in a female donor with multiple sclerosis, enrolled in a pregnancy study. The chain links TRBV5-4 to TRBJ2-1, with D possibly TRBD1 on 5 matching bases. The CDR3 DNA reads as TGTGCCAGCAGCTTGGACAGGTCCGGCAATGAGCAGTTCTTC. It specifies CASSLDRSGNEQFF.